These 18 T cell receptor beta chains were sequenced from one sample in a study of naive CD8 T cells in extremely preterm neonates. Elective cesarean births at roughly 35-41 weeks, without labor or membrane rupture, supplied the cord blood. TCRdb keeps only in-frame clones here, not all; method: immunoSEQ multiplex PCR. The table lists approximately 4,900 clones, almost 98% of them singletons. Source material: naive CD8+ T cells from cord blood. All receptors come from a newborn in good health.

The rearrangement joins TRBV27 to TRBJ1-2; D is ambiguous. V gave up 5 bases and J gave up 5 bases, with 9 bases separating them. In germline, CDR1 is MNHEY, CDR2 SMNVEV (reference sequence). The CDR3 runs to 12 residues. CDR3 residues: CASSTSGYGYTF. The DNA of the CDR3 is TGTGCCAGCAGTACCTCCGGTTATGGCTACACCTTC.

The chain links TRBV27 to TRBJ1-2, with 7 positions matching TRBD1. Trimming at V came to 6 bases and at J to 6 bases, leaving 4 bases not matched to a gene. From germline, CDR1 is MNHEY and CDR2 SMNVEV (reference sequence). The CDR3 is 12 residues long. The CDR3 DNA is TGTGCCAGCAGACAGGGGAGAGATGGCTACACCTTC. Protein product: CASRQGRDGYTF.

The J gene is TRBJ2-1, the V gene TRBV7-2; D is unclear. The CDR3 is 13 residues long. The V gene lost 0 bases and the J gene lost 4 bases, with 4 bases spanning the gap. CDR1 is SGHTA and CDR2 is FQGNSA in the germline V gene. This CDR3 is CASSLALYNEQFF. The DNA for the CDR3 is TGTGCCAGCAGCTTAGCTCTGTACAATGAGCAGTTCTTC.

The V gene is TRBV21-1, the J gene TRBJ1-1. TRBV21-1 is marked as a pseudogene. The CDR3 is made up of 15 amino acids. CDR3 amino acids: CASSKPCRGNTEAFF. The CDR3 region has the DNA TGTGCCAGCAGCAAACCTTGTCGGGGGAACACTGAAGCTTTCTTT.

The chain combines TRBV6-5 with TRBJ2-7, with 11 bases lining up with TRBD2. Germline loops: CDR1 MNHEY, CDR2 SVGAGI. The CDR3 has 15 residues. The trim removed 5 bases at V and 3 bases at J, leaving 6 bases unmatched. CDR3 in DNA: TGTGCCAGCAGTCCGGCCGGACTAGCGGGCTACGAGCAGTACTTC. Translated, it gives CASSPAGLAGYEQYF.

The CDR3 sequence: CASLAGNYNEQFF. The CDR3 DNA follows: TGTGCCAGCTTAGCGGGGAATTACAATGAGCAGTTCTTC. The V call is TRBV7-9, the J call TRBJ2-1; TRBD2 aligns across 8 bases. This CDR3 has 13 amino acids. The trim removed 8 bases at V and 4 bases at J, leaving 4 bases unmatched. The germline CDR1 and CDR2 sequences are SEHNR and FQNEAQ (reference sequence).

This sequence joins TRBV7-8 and TRBJ2-3, with D possibly being TRBD2 (7 bases). CDR3 length: 20 amino acids. Germline values: CDR1 SGHVS, CDR2 FQNEAQ. Trimming removed 4 bases at V and 4 bases at J, with 30 bases between. The CDR3 nucleotides read TGTGCCAGCAGCTCCCCCCAGTTGGGCGGGGGCCCCGACGAGGCAGATACGCAGTATTTT. Translated, it gives CASSSPQLGGGPDEADTQYF.

The DNA for the CDR3 is TGTGCCTGGATCCCTCCTTGGGGACTAGCGGGAACGGGGAATGAGCAGTTCTTC. Protein sequence: CAWIPPWGLAGTGNEQFF. V gene TRBV30 combines with J gene TRBJ2-1; the match to TRBD2 covers 13 bases. Germline V CDR1 and CDR2: GTSNPN, SVGIG (reference sequence). CDR3 size: 18 residues. The ends lost 4 bases at V and 7 bases at J; junction bases unmatched: 16. The whole variable domain, filled in from reference TRBV30 and TRBJ2-1, reads SQTIHQWPATLVQPVGSPLSLECTVEGTSNPNLYWYRQAAGRGLQLLFYSVGIGQISSEVPQNLSASRPQDRQFILSSKKLLLSDSGFYLCAWIPPWGLAGTGNEQFFGPGTRLTVL.

V gene TRBV27 combines with J gene TRBJ2-3; the match to TRBD2 covers 12 bases. CDR3 size: 18 residues. Germline-derived CDR1 and CDR2 are MNHEY and SMNVEV (reference sequence). V shed 2 bases, J shed 4 bases, and the junction held 10 bases outside the gene matches. This CDR3 reads CASSLLPSGGAQADTQYF. CDR3 coding DNA: TGTGCCAGCAGTTTACTCCCTAGCGGGGGGGCGCAGGCAGATACGCAGTATTTT.

The V gene is TRBV4-1, the J gene TRBJ2-1; TRBD2 aligns across 11 bases. The germline V gene has CDR1 MGHRA and CDR2 YSYEKL. The CDR3 extends over 16 amino acids. Unmatched junction bases numbered 8, after V lost 1 base and J lost 9 bases. CDR3 in amino acids: CASSQGGSGGAGEQFF. As DNA, the CDR3 is TGCGCCAGCAGCCAAGGGGGTAGCGGGGGGGCGGGTGAGCAGTTCTTC.

The chain recombines TRBV7-9 with TRBJ2-5; TRBD2 matches 12 bases. Germline loops: CDR1 SEHNR, CDR2 FQNEAQ (reference sequence). After removal of 2 bases from V and 3 bases from J, the junction contained 4 bases not matched to a gene. The CDR3 has 16 residues. The CDR3 region has the DNA TGTGCCAGCAGCTTACCGACTAGCGGGGGAGAAGAGACCCAGTACTTC. Translated: CASSLPTSGGEETQYF. The variable domain in full, with the rest retrieved from reference TRBV7-9 and TRBJ2-5, is DTGVSQNPRHKITKRGQNVTFRCDPISEHNRLYWYRQTLGQGPEFLTYFQNEAQLEKSRLLSDRFSAERPKGSFSTLEIQRTEQGDSAMYLCASSLPTSGGEETQYFGPGTRLLVL.

V gene TRBV27 combines with J gene TRBJ2-7; D perhaps matches TRBD1 (6 bases). Germline assignment: CDR1 MNHEY and CDR2 SMNVEV (reference sequence). Trimming took off 0 bases at V and 6 bases at J, with 6 bases between the two ends. CDR3 length: 12 amino acids. For the CDR3, the DNA is TGTGCCAGCAGTTTATCACAGGGCGAGCAGTACTTC. This sequence encodes CASSLSQGEQYF.

The genes are TRBV4-1 and TRBJ2-4; 9 bases match TRBD2. Germline CDR1 reads MGHRA; CDR2 reads YSYEKL. V shed 5 bases and J 16 bases; nucleotides not matched to a gene: 3. The CDR3 has 10 amino acids. The CDR3 reads CASSGREGYF. The CDR3 DNA reads TGCGCCAGCAGCGGGCGGGAGGGCTACTTC.

This clone is a singleton in its sample. The V gene is TRBV5-4, the J gene TRBJ2-3; 7 nucleotides agree with TRBD2. CDR1 is SGHNT, CDR2 YYREEE, per germline (reference sequence). CDR3 length: 19 amino acids. Germline trimming cut 0 bases from V and 5 bases from J; bases unmatched to any gene: 18. Here the CDR3 reads CASSLGPLLSGDRQDTQYF. In DNA, the CDR3 is TGTGCCAGCAGCTTGGGCCCTCTTCTAAGCGGGGACCGCCAAGATACGCAGTATTTT.

The chain recombines TRBV5-1 with TRBJ1-6; D possibly corresponds to TRBD1 (6 bases). CDR3 length equals 15 residues. Trimming took off 1 base at V and 10 bases at J, with 15 bases between the two ends. Germline CDR1 and CDR2: SGHRS and YFSETQ. CDR3 sequence (DNA): TGCGCCAGCAGCTTGAGTTTACAGGGAGGGTCACCCCTCCACTTT. Encoded protein: CASSLSLQGGSPLHF.

The genes are TRBV28 and TRBJ2-3; 13 bases match TRBD2. The germline V gene encodes CDR1 MDHEN and CDR2 SYDVKM. This CDR3 spans 14 amino acids. With V trimmed by 5 bases and J by 4 bases, 0 bases remained unmatched. For the CDR3, the DNA is TGTGCCAGCAGTACTAGCGGGGGGGCAGATACGCAGTATTTT. Protein: CASSTSGGADTQYF. Supplemented by reference TRBV28 and TRBJ2-3, the full variable domain reads DVKVTQSSRYLVKRTGEKVFLECVQDMDHENMFWYRQDPGLGLRLIYFSYDVKMKEKGDIPEGYSVSREKKERFSLILESASTNQTSMYLCASSTSGGADTQYFGPGTRLTVL.

Here the CDR3 reads CASSLSGGSNQPQHF. CDR3 in DNA: TGTGCCAGCAGTTTATCAGGGGGTAGCAATCAGCCCCAGCATTTT. The chain uses TRBV27 and TRBJ1-5; TRBD1 is a possible D gene (6 bases). CDR1 is MNHEY and CDR2 is SMNVEV in the germline V gene (reference sequence). There are 15 residues in the CDR3. The V end was cut by 0 bases, the J end by 0 bases, with 6 bases between.

DNA for the CDR3: TGCGCCAGCAGTGGCGCGGGGGGGCTGGAGACCCAGTACTTC. Translation: CASSGAGGLETQYF. The rearrangement uses TRBV5-1 and TRBJ2-5, with 9 bases fitting TRBD2. CDR3 length: 14 amino acids. The V gene's germline CDR1 is SGHRS and CDR2 YFSETQ. V gave up 5 bases and J gave up 5 bases; unmatched junction bases: 7.